This T cell receptor beta chain was identified in a study of T cell changes during pregnancy in multiple sclerosis. J gave up 8 bases and V 3 bases, and 13 bases lay outside the gene matches. CDR3 size: 16 residues. Germline V gene sequence: CDR1 SGHTA, CDR2 FQGNSA. Method: immunoSEQ multiplex PCR; TCRdb's copy keeps in-frame clones and lacks some. The sample holds 100,000 or so clones, approximately 93% seen once. This receptor was identified in a female donor in good health, enrolled as a control in a pregnancy study. This sequence joins TRBV7-2 and TRBJ2-1, with 7 bases lining up with TRBD2. This sample comprised peripheral blood, obtained after pregnancy. CDR3 residues: CASSLGDYQPIDEQFF. The CDR3 DNA sequence: TGTGCCAGCAGCTTGGGGGACTATCAGCCTATTGATGAGCAGTTCTTC.